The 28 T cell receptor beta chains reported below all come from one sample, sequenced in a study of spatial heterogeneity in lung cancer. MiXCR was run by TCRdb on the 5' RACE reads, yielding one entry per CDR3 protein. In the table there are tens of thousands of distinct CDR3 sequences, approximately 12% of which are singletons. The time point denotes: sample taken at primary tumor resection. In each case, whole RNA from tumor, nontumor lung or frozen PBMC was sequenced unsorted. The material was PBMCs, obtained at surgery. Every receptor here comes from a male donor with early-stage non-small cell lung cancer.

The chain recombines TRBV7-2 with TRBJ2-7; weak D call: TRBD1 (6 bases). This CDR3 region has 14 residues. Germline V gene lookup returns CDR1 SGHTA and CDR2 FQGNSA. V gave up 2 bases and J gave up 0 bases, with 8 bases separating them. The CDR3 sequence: CASSLPDSSYEQYF. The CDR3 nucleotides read TGTGCCAGCAGCTTACCGGACAGCTCCTACGAGCAGTACTTC.

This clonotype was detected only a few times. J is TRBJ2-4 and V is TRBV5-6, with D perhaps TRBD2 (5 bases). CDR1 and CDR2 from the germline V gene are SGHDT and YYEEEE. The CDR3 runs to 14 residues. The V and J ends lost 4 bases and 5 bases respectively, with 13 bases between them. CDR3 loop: CASSLRAGENIQYF. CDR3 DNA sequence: TGTGCCAGCAGCCTGAGGGCAGGAGAAAACATTCAGTACTTC.

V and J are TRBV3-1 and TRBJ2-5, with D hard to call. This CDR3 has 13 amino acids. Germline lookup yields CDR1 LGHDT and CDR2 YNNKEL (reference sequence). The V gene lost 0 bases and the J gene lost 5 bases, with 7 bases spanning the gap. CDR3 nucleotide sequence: TGTGCCAGCAGCCAAGATTACCTGGAGACCCAGTACTTC. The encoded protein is CASSQDYLETQYF.

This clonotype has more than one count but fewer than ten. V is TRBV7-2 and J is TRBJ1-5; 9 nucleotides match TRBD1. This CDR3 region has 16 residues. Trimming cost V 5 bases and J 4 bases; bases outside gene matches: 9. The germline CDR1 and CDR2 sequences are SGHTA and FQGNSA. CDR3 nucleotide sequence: TGTGCCAGCAGCCTAAGCGGGACAGGGATTAATCAGCCCCAGCATTTT. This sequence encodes CASSLSGTGINQPQHF.

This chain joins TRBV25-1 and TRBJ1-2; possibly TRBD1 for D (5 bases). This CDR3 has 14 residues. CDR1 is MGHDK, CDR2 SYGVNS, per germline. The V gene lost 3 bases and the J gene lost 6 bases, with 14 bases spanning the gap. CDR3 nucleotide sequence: TGTGCCAGCAGTGAGTCCGGGACGTCGCATGGCTACACCTTC. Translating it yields CASSESGTSHGYTF.

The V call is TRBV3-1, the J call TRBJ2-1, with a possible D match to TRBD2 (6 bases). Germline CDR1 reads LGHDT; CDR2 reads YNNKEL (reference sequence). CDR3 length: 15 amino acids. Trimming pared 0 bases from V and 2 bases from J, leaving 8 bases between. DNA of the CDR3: TGTGCCAGCAGCCAAGAAAGCGGGCCCTACAATGAGCAGTTCTTC. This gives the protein CASSQESGPYNEQFF.

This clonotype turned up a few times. The CDR3 region is CASSTREREQYF. CDR3 DNA: TGTGCCAGCAGTACGCGCGAGCGCGAGCAGTACTTC. This sequence joins TRBV25-1 and TRBJ2-7, with D unresolved. The CDR3 is made up of 12 amino acids. Germline CDR1 is MGHDK and CDR2 is SYGVNS. Trimming removed 5 bases from V and 6 bases from J, with 11 bases in between.

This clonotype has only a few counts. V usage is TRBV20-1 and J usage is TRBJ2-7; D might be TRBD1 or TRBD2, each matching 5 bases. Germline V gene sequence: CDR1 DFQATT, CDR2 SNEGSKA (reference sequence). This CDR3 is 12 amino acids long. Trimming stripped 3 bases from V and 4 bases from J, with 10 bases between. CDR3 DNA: TGCAGTGCTAGTGGGGGTGGATACGAGCAGTACTTC. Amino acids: CSASGGGYEQYF.

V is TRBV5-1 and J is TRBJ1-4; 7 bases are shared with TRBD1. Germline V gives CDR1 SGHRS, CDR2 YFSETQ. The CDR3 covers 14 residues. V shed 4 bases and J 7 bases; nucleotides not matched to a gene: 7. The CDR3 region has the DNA TGCGCCAGCAGCCCGGACAGGTTGCCTGAAAAACTGTTTTTT. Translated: CASSPDRLPEKLFF.

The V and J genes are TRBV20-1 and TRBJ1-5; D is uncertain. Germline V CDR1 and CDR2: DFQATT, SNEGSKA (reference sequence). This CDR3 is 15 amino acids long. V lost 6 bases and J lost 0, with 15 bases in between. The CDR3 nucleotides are TGCAGTGCCCACACTGTCCTGAATAGCAATCAGCCCCAGCATTTT. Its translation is CSAHTVLNSNQPQHF.

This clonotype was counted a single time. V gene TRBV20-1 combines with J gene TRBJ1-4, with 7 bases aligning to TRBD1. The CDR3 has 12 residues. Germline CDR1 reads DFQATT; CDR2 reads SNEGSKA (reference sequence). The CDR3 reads CSARGPGEKLFF. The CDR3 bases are TGCAGCGCGAGGGGGCCAGGTGAAAAACTGTTTTTT.

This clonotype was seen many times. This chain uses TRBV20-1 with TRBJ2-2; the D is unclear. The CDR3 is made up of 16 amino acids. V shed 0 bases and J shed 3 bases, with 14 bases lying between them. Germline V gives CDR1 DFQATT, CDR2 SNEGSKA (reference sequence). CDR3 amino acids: CSARDTERGDTGELFF. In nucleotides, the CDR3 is TGCAGTGCTAGAGATACCGAGCGTGGGGACACCGGGGAGCTGTTTTTT.

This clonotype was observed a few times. The CDR3 is CATTVLSYNEQFF. The CDR3 bases are TGTGCCACCACCGTTCTGTCCTACAATGAGCAGTTCTTC. V gene TRBV7-8 combines with J gene TRBJ2-1, with D hard to call. This CDR3 region has 13 residues. CDR1 is SGHVS, CDR2 FQNEAQ, per germline. Trimming took 10 bases from V and 1 from J, leaving 11 bases between them. Full variable domain (outside the CDR3, taken from reference TRBV7-8 and TRBJ2-1): GAGVSQSPRYKVAKRGQDVALRCDPISGHVSLFWYQQALGQGPEFLTYFQNEAQLDKSGLPSDRFFAERPEGSVSTLKIQRTQQEDSAVYLCATTVLSYNEQFFGPGTRLTVL.

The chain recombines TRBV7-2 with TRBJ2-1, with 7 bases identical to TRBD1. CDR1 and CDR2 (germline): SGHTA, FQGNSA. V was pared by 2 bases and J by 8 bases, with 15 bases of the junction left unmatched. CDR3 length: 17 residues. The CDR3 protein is CASSLSLGQRVFYEQFF. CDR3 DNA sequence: TGTGCCAGCAGCTTAAGTTTGGGACAGCGAGTTTTCTATGAGCAGTTCTTC.

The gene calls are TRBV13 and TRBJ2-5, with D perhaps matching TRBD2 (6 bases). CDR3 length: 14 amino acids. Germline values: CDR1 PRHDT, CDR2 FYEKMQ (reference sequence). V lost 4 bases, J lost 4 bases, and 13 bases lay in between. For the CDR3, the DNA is TGTGCCAGCAGCTGGGGACGGGGAGGAGAGACCCAGTACTTC. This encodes CASSWGRGGETQYF.

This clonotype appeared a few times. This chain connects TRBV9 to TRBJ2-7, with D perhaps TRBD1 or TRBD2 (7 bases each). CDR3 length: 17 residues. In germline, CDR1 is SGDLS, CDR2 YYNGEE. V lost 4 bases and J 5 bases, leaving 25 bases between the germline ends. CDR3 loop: CASSLRPDRPGGDEQYF. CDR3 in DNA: TGTGCCAGCAGCTTACGTCCGGACCGACCAGGGGGGGACGAGCAGTACTTC.

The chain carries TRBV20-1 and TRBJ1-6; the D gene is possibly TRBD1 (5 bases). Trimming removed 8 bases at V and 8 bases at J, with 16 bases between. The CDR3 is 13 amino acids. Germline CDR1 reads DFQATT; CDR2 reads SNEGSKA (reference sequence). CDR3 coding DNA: TGCAGTATCGCGGGGACGGCCTATTCACCCCTCCACTTT. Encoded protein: CSIAGTAYSPLHF.

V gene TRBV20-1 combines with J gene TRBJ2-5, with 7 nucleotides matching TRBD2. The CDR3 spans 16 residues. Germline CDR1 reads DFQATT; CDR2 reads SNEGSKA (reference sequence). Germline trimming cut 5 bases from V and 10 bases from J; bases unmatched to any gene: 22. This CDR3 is CSAPLGGAGIEEGQYF. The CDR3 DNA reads TGCAGTGCTCCGCTTGGCGGAGCGGGGATCGAAGAGGGCCAGTACTTC.

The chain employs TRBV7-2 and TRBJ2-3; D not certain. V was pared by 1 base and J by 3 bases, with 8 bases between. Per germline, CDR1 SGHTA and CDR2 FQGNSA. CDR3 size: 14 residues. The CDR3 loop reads CASSLDWATDTQYF. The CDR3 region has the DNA TGTGCCAGCAGCTTAGATTGGGCGACAGATACGCAGTATTTT.

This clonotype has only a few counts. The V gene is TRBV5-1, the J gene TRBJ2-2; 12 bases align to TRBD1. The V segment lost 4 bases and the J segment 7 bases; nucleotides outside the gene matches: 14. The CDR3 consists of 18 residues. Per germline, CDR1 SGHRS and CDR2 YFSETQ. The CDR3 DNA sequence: TGCGCCAGCAGCAGTCGAATCCCGGGACAGGGGGCTATCGGGGAGCTGTTTTTT. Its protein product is CASSSRIPGQGAIGELFF.

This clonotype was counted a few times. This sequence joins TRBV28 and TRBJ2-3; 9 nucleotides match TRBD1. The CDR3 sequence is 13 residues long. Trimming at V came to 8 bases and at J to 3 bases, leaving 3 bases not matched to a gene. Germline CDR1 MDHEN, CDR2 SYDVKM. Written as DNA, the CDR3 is TGTGCCAGCTGGGACAGGGAAACAGATACGCAGTATTTT. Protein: CASWDRETDTQYF.

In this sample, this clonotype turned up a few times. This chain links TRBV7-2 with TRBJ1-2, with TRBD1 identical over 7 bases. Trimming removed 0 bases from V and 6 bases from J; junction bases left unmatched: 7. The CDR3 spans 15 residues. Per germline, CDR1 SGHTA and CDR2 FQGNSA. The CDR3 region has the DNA TGTGCCAGCAGCTTAGCGAGGGCAGGGGGTAATGGCTACACCTTC. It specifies CASSLARAGGNGYTF. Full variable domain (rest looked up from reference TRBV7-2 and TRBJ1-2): GAGVSQSPSNKVTEKGKDVELRCDPISGHTALYWYRQSLGQGLEFLIYFQGNSAPDKSGLPSDRFSAERTGGSVSTLTIQRTQQEDSAVYLCASSLARAGGNGYTFGSGTRLTVV.

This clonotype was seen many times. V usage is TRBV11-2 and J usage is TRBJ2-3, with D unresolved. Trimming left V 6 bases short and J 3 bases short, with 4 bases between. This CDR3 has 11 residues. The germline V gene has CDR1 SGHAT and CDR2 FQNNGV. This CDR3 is CASSRTDTQYF. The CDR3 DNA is TGTGCCAGCAGTCGAACAGATACGCAGTATTTT.

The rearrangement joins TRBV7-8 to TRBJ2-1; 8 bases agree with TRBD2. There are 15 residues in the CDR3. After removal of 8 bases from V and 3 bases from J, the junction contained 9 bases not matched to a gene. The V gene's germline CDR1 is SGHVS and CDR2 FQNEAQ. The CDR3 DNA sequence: TGTGCCAGCGAACTCTCGGCGGGAGGCTACAATGAGCAGTTCTTC. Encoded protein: CASELSAGGYNEQFF.

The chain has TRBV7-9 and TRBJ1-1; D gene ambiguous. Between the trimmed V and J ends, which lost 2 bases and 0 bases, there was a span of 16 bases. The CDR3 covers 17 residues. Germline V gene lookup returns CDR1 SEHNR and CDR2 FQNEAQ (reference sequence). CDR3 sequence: CASSLTIRTEVNTEAFF. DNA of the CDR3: TGTGCCAGCAGCTTAACTATCAGGACTGAGGTGAACACTGAAGCTTTCTTT.

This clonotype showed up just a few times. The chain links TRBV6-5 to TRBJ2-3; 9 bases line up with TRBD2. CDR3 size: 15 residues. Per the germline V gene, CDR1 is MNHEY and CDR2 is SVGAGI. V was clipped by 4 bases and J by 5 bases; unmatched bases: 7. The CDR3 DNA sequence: TGTGCCAGCAGTTTGGGACTAGCAGGGAGAGATACGCAGTATTTT. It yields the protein CASSLGLAGRDTQYF.

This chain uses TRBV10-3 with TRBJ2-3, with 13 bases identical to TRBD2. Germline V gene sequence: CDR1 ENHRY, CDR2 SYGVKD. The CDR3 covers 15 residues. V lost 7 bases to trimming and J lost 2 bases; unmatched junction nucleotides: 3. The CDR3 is CAITGTSGATDTQYF. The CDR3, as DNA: TGTGCCATCACTGGGACTAGCGGGGCCACAGATACGCAGTATTTT.

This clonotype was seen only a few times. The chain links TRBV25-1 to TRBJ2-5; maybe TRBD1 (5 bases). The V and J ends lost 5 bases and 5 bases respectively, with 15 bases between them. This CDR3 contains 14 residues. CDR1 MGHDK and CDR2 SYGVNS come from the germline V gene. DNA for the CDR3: TGTGCCAGCAGTACAACCCAGGGCTTTGAGACCCAGTACTTC. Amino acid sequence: CASSTTQGFETQYF.